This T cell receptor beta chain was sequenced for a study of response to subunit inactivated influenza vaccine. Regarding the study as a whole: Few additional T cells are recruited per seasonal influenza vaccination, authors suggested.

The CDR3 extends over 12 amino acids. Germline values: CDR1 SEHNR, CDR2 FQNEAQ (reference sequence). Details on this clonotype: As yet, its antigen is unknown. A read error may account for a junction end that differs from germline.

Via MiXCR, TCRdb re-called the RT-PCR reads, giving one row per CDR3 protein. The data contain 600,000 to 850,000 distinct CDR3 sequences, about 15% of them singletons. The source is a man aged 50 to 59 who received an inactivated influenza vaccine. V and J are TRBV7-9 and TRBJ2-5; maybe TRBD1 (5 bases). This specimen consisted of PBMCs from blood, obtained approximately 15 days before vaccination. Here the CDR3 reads CASSSTLANGAF. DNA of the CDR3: TGTGCCAGCAGCTCCACTCTGGCGAATGGGGCCTTC.